What follows are 14 T cell receptor beta chains derived from one specimen sequenced in a study of T cell responses to AZD1222 COVID-19 vaccine. TCRdb's table, derived via immunoSEQ multiplex PCR, lists solely in-frame clones and lacks some. The data hold around 110,000 clones, with about nine tenths observed a single time. The material sequenced was peripheral blood, taken 28 days after the second AZD1222 dose. These receptors all come from an adult who received the AZD1222 COVID-19 vaccine.

The rearrangement uses TRBV3-1 (or the pseudogene TRBV3-2) and TRBJ1-5; 7 bases line up with TRBD1. This CDR3 region has 18 residues. Unmatched junction bases numbered 15, after V lost 4 bases and J lost 3 bases. The germline V gene has CDR1 LGHDT and CDR2 YNNKEL (reference sequence). CDR3 sequence: CASSPKGGGEGANQPQHF. CDR3 coding DNA: TGTGCCAGCAGCCCAAAGGGGGGCGGGGAGGGGGCCAATCAGCCCCAGCATTTT.

This chain joins TRBV1 and TRBJ2-1; the DNA was not used to check the table's D call, TRBD2. TRBV1 is listed as a pseudogene. The CDR3 totals 17 residues. The CDR3 here is CTSRAVFGLAGSDEQFF. DNA of the CDR3: TGCACCAGCAGGGCTGTATTTGGACTAGCGGGTAGCGATGAGCAGTTCTTC.

This clone has a single count. The chain joins TRBV11-3 to TRBJ2-1, with D perhaps TRBD1 (6 bases). CDR1 is SGHNT, CDR2 YENEEA, per germline. Trimming pared 0 bases from V and 0 bases from J, leaving 15 bases between. CDR3 size: 18 residues. The CDR3 nucleotides read TGTGCCAGCAGCTTAGAAGGGGGAAGAGGGAGCTCCTACAATGAGCAGTTCTTC. Residues: CASSLEGGRGSSYNEQFF.

V usage is TRBV9 and J usage is TRBJ1-4; 10 bases align to TRBD1. Germline V CDR1 and CDR2: SGDLS, YYNGEE. V lost 2 bases, J lost 7 bases, and 2 bases stayed unmatched. The CDR3 contains 14 residues. Written as DNA, the CDR3 is TGTGCCAGCAGCGTGACAGGGGGCGCTGAAAAACTGTTTTTT. Translation: CASSVTGGAEKLFF.

This clone was observed a handful of times. The rearrangement uses TRBV5-1 and TRBJ1-6, with 10 bases fitting TRBD1. The CDR3 sequence is 19 residues long. CDR1 is SGHRS and CDR2 is YFSETQ in the germline V gene. J gave up 0 bases and V 9 bases, and 15 bases lay outside the gene matches. The CDR3 sequence: CATPPGDRGPSSYNSPLHF. The CDR3 region has the DNA TGCGCCACGCCCCCGGGGGACAGGGGCCCGAGCTCCTATAATTCACCCCTCCACTTT.

The gene calls are TRBV10-3 and TRBJ2-1; 7 nucleotides line up with TRBD1. The CDR3 is 15 residues long. Germline CDR1 ENHRY, CDR2 SYGVKD. The trim removed 3 bases at V and 3 bases at J, leaving 5 bases unmatched. For the CDR3, the DNA is TGTGCCATCAGTGACCTACAGGGGTTCTACAATGAGCAGTTCTTC. It encodes CAISDLQGFYNEQFF.

The V gene is TRBV7-3, the J gene TRBJ1-6; D is possibly TRBD1 (6 bases). The V end was cut by 4 bases, the J end by 7 bases, with 14 bases between. Per germline, CDR1 SGHTA and CDR2 FQGTGA. The CDR3 sequence is 15 residues long. Here the CDR3 DNA reads TGTGCCAGCAGCTCTCAGGGGTTCGGGAATTCACCCCTCCACTTT. The encoded protein is CASSSQGFGNSPLHF. The full variable domain, with the rest looked up from reference TRBV7-3 and TRBJ1-6, is GAGVSQTPSNKVTEKGKYVELRCDPISGHTALYWYRQSLGQGPEFLIYFQGTGAADDSGLPNDRFFAVRPEGSVSTLKIQRTERGDSAVYLCASSSQGFGNSPLHFGNGTRLTVT.

V and J are TRBV18 and TRBJ2-1; perhaps TRBD1 as D (5 bases). The V gene lost 3 bases and the J gene lost 0 bases, with 12 bases spanning the gap. The V gene's germline CDR1 is KGHSH and CDR2 LQKENI. CDR3 length: 16 residues. DNA for the CDR3: TGTGCCAGCTCACCCATAAAGGGGAACTCCTACAATGAGCAGTTCTTC. It yields the protein CASSPIKGNSYNEQFF.

The J gene is TRBJ2-7, the V gene TRBV9; D is perhaps TRBD2 (6 bases). Trimming cost V 2 bases and J 2 bases, with 11 bases left between them. Germline CDR1 is SGDLS and CDR2 is YYNGEE. This CDR3 contains 14 residues. This chain's CDR3 is CASSVLPGAYEQYF. In DNA form, the CDR3 reads TGTGCCAGCAGCGTTCTTCCGGGGGCCTACGAGCAGTACTTC.

The chain links TRBV24-1 to TRBJ2-7; 10 bases match TRBD2. Germline trimming cut 4 bases from V and 3 bases from J; bases unmatched to any gene: 8. The CDR3 sequence is 16 residues long. CDR1 and CDR2 (germline): KGHDR, SFDVKD. The CDR3 sequence is CATSETGTSEIYEQYF. For the CDR3, the DNA is TGTGCCACCAGTGAGACCGGGACTAGCGAAATCTACGAGCAGTACTTC.

V and J are TRBV7-9 and TRBJ1-5; 7 bases line up with TRBD1. Germline CDR1 is SEHNR and CDR2 is FQNEAQ (reference sequence). V was pared by 1 base and J by 7 bases, with 10 bases of the junction left unmatched. The CDR3 has 16 amino acids. The CDR3 DNA follows: TGTGCCAGCAGCTTAGGTGGGACAGTAAATGGACAGCCCCAGCATTTT. Its protein product is CASSLGGTVNGQPQHF.

CDR3 sequence: CASSLRELNNSPLHF. CDR3 DNA sequence: TGTGCCAGTAGCCTTAGAGAACTTAATAATTCACCCCTCCACTTT. V and J are TRBV19 and TRBJ1-6, with D uncertain. Germline CDR1 LNHDA, CDR2 SQIVND (reference sequence). The CDR3 length is 15 residues. Trimming left V 6 bases short and J 5 bases short, with 14 bases between.

The chain combines TRBV4-1 with TRBJ2-7; 10 bases are shared with TRBD2. Trimming at V came to 1 base and at J to 7 bases, leaving 10 bases not matched to a gene. Per the germline V gene, CDR1 is MGHRA and CDR2 is YSYEKL. The CDR3 runs to 16 residues. The CDR3 DNA is TGCGCCAGCAGCCAAGTTGTAGCGGGGGGCGCGGGGGAGCAGTACTTC. This encodes CASSQVVAGGAGEQYF.

The gene calls are TRBV7-9 and TRBJ2-3; D remains ambiguous. The germline gives CDR1 SEHNR, CDR2 FQNEAQ (reference sequence). The CDR3 has 11 residues. The V end was cut by 5 bases, the J end by 4 bases, with 4 bases between. CDR3 in amino acids: CASSPADTQYF. The CDR3 coding sequence is TGTGCCAGCAGCCCCGCAGATACGCAGTATTTT.